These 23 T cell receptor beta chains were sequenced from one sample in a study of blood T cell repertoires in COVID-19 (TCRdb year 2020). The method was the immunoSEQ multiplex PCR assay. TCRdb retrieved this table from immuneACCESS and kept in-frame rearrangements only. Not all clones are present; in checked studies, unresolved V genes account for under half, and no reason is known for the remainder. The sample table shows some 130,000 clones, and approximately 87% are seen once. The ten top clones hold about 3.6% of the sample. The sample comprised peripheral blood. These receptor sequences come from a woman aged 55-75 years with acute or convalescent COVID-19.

This CDR3 reads CASSLRSGLNQPQHF. CDR3 bases: TGTGCCAGCAGCTTGCGCTCAGGGCTCAATCAGCCCCAGCATTTT. The genes are TRBV5-8 and TRBJ1-5, with D perhaps matching TRBD1 (5 bases). Trimming took 1 base from V and 3 from J, leaving 11 bases between them. The CDR3 sequence is 15 residues long. Looked up from germline, CDR1 is SGHTS and CDR2 is YDEGEE.

CDR3 region: CAISGDKGSSGNTIYF. In DNA, the CDR3 is TGTGCCATCAGTGGGGACAAGGGTAGCTCTGGAAACACCATATATTTT. The V and J genes are TRBV10-3 and TRBJ1-3; TRBD1 might be the D (6 bases). CDR3 length: 16 residues. The ends were cut back, 4 bases at V and 0 bases at J, with 13 bases in the middle. Per germline, CDR1 ENHRY and CDR2 SYGVKD.

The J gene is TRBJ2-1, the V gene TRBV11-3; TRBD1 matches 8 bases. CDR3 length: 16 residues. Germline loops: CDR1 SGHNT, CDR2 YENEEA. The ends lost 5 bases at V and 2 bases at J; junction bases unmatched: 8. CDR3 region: CASSTQAGGAYNEQFF. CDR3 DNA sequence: TGTGCCAGCAGCACTCAAGCAGGGGGCGCCTACAATGAGCAGTTCTTC.

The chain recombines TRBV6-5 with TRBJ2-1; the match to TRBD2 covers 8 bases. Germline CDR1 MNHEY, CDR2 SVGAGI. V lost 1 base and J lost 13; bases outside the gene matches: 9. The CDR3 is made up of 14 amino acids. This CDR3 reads CASSYFSGSGTQFF. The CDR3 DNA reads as TGTGCCAGCAGTTACTTCAGTGGTAGCGGGACACAGTTCTTC.

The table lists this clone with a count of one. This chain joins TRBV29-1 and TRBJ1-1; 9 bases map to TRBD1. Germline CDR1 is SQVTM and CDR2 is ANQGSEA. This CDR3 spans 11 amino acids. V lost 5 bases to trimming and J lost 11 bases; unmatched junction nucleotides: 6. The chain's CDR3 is CSVPRQGGAFF. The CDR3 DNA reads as TGCAGCGTTCCTCGACAGGGGGGGGCTTTCTTT.

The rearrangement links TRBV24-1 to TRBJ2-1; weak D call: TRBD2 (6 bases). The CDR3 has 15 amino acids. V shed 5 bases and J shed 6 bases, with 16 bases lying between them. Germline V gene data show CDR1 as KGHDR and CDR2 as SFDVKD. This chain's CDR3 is CATSALRGGANEQFF. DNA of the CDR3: TGTGCCACCAGTGCCCTACGAGGCGGGGCCAATGAGCAGTTCTTC.

The CDR3 coding sequence is TGTGCCAGCAGCCCCAGTGGGCCTAGCAATCAGCCCCAGCATTTT. It encodes CASSPSGPSNQPQHF. The V and J genes are TRBV7-2 and TRBJ1-5; D ambiguous. CDR3 length: 15 residues. V lost 5 bases and J lost 0, with 11 bases in between. Germline V lookup: CDR1 SGHTA, CDR2 FQGNSA. Using reference TRBV7-2 and TRBJ1-5 for the parts outside the CDR3, the full variable domain is GAGVSQSPSNKVTEKGKDVELRCDPISGHTALYWYRQSLGQGLEFLIYFQGNSAPDKSGLPSDRFSAERTGGSVSTLTIQRTQQEDSAVYLCASSPSGPSNQPQHFGDGTRLSIL.

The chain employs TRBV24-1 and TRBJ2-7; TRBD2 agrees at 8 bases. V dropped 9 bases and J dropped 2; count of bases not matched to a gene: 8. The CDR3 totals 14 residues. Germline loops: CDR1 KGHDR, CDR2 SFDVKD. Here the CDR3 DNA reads TGTGCCACCTCTTGGCTAGCGGGTACCTACGAGCAGTACGTC. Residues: CATSWLAGTYEQYV.

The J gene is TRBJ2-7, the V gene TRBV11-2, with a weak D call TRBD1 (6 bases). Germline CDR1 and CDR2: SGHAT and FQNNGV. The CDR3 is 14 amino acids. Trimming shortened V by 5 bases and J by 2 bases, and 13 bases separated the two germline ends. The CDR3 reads CASSASQGPYEQYF. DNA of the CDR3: TGTGCCAGCAGCGCCTCACAGGGACCCTACGAGCAGTACTTC.

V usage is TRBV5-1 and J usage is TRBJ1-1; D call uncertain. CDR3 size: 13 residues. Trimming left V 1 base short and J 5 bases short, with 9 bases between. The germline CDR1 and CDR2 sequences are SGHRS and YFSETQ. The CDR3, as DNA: TGCGCCAGCAGCTTGCAAGTGGAGACTGAAGCTTTCTTT. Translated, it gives CASSLQVETEAFF.

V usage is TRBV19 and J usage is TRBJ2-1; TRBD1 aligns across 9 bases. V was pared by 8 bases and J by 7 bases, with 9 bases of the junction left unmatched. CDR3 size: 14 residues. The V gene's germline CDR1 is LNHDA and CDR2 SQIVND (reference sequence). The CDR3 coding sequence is TGTGCCAGTGCGGGACAGGGATGGAGTAATGAGCAGTTCTTC. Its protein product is CASAGQGWSNEQFF.

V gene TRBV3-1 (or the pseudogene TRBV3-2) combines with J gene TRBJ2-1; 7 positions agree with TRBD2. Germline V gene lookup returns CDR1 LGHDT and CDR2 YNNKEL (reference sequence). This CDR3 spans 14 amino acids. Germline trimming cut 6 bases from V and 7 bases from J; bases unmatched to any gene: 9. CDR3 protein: CASSQGIAGNEQFF. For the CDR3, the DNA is TGTGCCAGCAGTCAGGGAATAGCGGGTAATGAGCAGTTCTTC.

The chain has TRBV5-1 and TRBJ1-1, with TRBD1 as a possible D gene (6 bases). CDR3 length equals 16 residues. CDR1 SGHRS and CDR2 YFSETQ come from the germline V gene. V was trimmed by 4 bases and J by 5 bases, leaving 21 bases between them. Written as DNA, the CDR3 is TGCGCCAGCAGCCCCCTCACGACAGGAGGCGCGACTGAAGCTTTCTTT. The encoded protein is CASSPLTTGGATEAFF.

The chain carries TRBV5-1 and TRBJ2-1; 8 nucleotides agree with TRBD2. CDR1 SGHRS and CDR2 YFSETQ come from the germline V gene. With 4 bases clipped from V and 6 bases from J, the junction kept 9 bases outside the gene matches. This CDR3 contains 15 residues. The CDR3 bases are TGCGCCAGCAGCCCCGTCCCGGGACTAGTCAATGAGCAGTTCTTC. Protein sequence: CASSPVPGLVNEQFF.

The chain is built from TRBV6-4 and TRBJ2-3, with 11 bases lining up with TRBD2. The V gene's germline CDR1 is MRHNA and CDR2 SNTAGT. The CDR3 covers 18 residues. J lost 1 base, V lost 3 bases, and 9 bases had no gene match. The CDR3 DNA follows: TGTGCCAGCAGTGAGGAACTAGCGGGAGTAGGAGGCACAGATACGCAGTATTTT. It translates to CASSEELAGVGGTDTQYF.

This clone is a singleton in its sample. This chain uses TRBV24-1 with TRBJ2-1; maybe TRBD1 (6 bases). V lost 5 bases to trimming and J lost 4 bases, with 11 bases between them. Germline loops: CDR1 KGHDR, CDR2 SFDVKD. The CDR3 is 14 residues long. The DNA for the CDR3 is TGTGCCACCAGTGGTCCCACAGGGTACAATGAGCAGTTCTTC. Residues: CATSGPTGYNEQFF.

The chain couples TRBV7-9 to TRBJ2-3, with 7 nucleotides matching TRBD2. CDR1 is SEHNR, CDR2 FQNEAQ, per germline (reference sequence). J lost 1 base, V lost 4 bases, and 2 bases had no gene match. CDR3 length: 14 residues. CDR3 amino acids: CASSSRGGTDTQYF. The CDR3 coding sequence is TGTGCCAGCAGCTCTCGGGGGGGCACAGATACGCAGTATTTT. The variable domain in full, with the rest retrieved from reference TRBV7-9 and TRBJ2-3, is DTGVSQNPRHKITKRGQNVTFRCDPISEHNRLYWYRQTLGQGPEFLTYFQNEAQLEKSRLLSDRFSAERPKGSFSTLEIQRTEQGDSAMYLCASSSRGGTDTQYFGPGTRLTVL.

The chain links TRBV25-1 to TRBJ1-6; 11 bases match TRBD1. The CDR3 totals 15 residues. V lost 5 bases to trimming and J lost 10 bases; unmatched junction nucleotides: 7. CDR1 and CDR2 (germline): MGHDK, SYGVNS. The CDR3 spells CASSPRTGGKSPLHF. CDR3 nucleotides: TGTGCCAGCAGTCCCCGGACAGGGGGCAAGTCACCCCTCCACTTT.

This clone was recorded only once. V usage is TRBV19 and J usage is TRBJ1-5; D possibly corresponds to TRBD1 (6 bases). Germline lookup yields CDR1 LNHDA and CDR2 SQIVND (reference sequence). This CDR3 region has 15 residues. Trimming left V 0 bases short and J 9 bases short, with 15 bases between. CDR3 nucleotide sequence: TGTGCCAGTAGTATAGATTTCGTGACAGGTTGGCCCCAGCATTTT. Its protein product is CASSIDFVTGWPQHF.

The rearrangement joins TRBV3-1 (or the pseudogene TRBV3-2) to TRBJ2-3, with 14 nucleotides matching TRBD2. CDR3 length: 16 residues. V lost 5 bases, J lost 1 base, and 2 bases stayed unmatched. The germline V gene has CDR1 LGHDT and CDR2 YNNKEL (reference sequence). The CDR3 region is CASSATSGRGTDTQYF. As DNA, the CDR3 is TGTGCCAGCAGCGCGACTAGCGGGAGGGGCACAGATACGCAGTATTTT.

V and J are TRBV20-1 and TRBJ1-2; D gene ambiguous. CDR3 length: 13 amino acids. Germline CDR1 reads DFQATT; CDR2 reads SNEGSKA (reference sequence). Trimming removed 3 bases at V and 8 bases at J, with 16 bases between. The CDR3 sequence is CSASYKGAVGYTF. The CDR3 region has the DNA TGCAGTGCTAGTTATAAAGGAGCGGTAGGCTACACCTTC.

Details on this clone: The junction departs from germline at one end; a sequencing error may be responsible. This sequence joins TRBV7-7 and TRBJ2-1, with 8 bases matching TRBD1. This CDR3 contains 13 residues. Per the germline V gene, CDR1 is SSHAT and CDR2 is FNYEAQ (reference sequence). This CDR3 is CASSQDRDGEQFF. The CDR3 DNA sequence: TGTGCTAGCAGCCAGGACAGGGACGGTGAGCAGTTCTTC.

The CDR3 loop is CASSLADNEQFF. For the CDR3, the DNA is TGCGCCAGCAGCTTGGCCGACAATGAGCAGTTCTTC. This chain connects TRBV5-1 to TRBJ2-1; D not certain. The CDR3 has 12 amino acids. The ends were cut back, 0 bases at V and 5 bases at J, with 3 bases in the middle. CDR1 is SGHRS, CDR2 YFSETQ, per germline.